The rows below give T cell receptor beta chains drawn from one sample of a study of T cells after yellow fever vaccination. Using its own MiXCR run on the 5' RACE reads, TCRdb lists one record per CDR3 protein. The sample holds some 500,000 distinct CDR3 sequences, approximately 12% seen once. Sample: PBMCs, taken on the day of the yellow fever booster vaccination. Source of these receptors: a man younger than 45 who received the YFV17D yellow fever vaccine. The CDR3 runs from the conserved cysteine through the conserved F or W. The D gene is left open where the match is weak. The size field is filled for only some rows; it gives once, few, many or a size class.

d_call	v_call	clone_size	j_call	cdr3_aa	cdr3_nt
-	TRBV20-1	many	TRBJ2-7	CSAMAQRGYEQYF	TGCAGTGCTATGGCCCAACGGGGCTACGAGCAGTACTTC
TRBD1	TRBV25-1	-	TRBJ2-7	CAAGTGHYEQYF	TGTGCCGCGGGGACAGGGCACTACGAGCAGTACTTC
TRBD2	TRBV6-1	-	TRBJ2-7	CASSPGGGEGYEQYF	TGTGCCAGCAGTCCCGGGGGGGGGGAAGGTTACGAGCAGTACTTC
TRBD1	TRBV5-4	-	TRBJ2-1	CASSRLIGGVNYNEQFF	TGTGCCAGCAGTAGACTAATAGGGGGCGTCAACTACAATGAGCAGTTCTTC
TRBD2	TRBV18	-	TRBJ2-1	CASSREGGRTYNEQFF	TGTGCCAGCTCAAGAGAAGGCGGGAGGACCTACAATGAGCAGTTCTTC
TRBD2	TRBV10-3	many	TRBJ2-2	CAIRPTSGRNTGELFF	TGTGCCATCAGACCTACTAGCGGGAGGAACACCGGGGAGCTGTTTTTT
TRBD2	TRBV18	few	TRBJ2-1	CASSPQNPGLGQFF	TGTGCCAGCTCACCACAGAACCCAGGACTAGGACAGTTCTTC
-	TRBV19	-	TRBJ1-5	CASSKVEGQGGNQPQHF	TGTGCCAGTAGTAAAGTAGAGGGCCAAGGTGGCAATCAGCCCCAGCATTTT
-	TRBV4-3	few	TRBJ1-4	CASSQRPESNEKLFF	TGCGCCAGCAGCCAAAGGCCCGAATCTAATGAAAAACTGTTTTTT
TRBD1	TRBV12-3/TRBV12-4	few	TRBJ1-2	CASSLAGQGGYTF	TGTGCCAGCAGTTTAGCGGGACAGGGAGGCTACACCTTC
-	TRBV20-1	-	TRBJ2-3	CSARDGSVTQYF	TGCAGTGCTAGAGATGGTTCGGTTACGCAGTATTTT
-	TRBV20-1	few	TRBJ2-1	CSARGESRNNEQFF	TGCAGTGCTAGGGGTGAGAGCAGGAACAATGAGCAGTTCTTC
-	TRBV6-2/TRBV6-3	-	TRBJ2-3	CASKAGGPPLDTQYF	TGTGCCAGCAAGGCAGGAGGACCACCCTTGGATACGCAGTATTTT
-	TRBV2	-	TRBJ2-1	CASSGLGPPNNEQFF	TGTGCCAGCAGTGGACTGGGTCCCCCGAACAATGAGCAGTTCTTC
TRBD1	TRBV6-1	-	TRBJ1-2	CASSPGQGLALGGYTF	TGTGCCAGCAGCCCCGGACAGGGGCTGGCCTTAGGAGGCTACACCTTC
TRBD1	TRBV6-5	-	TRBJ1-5	CATWTGNQPQHF	TGTGCCACCTGGACAGGGAATCAGCCCCAGCATTTT
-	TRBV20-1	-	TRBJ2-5	CSARVPGGAPPETQYF	TGCAGTGCTAGAGTTCCAGGGGGGGCACCTCCAGAGACCCAGTACTTC
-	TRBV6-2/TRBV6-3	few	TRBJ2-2	CASSDRSGTGELFF	TGTGCCAGCAGTGACAGGAGCGGGACCGGGGAGCTGTTTTTT
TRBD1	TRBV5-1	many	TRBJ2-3	CASSLGGRGREDTQYF	TGCGCCAGCAGCTTGGGTGGCAGGGGGCGAGAAGATACGCAGTATTTT
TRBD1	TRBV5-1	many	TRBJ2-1	CASSPGTGGNEQFF	TGCGCCAGCAGCCCCGGGACAGGAGGCAATGAGCAGTTCTTC
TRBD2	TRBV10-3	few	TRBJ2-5	CATRLAGGEETQYF	TGTGCCACTCGACTAGCGGGAGGTGAAGAGACCCAGTACTTC
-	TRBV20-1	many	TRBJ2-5	CSAPDFARGETQYF	TGCAGTGCCCCGGACTTCGCCCGGGGGGAGACCCAGTACTTC
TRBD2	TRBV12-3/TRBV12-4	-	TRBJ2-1	CASSYGTSGTNEQFF	TGTGCCAGCAGTTACGGGACTAGCGGGACTAATGAGCAGTTCTTC
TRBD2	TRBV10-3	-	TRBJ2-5	CATAGLAVQETQYF	TGTGCCACTGCTGGGCTAGCGGTACAAGAGACCCAGTACTTC
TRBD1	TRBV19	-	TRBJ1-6	CASKVGTGDSPLHF	TGTGCCAGTAAGGTGGGGACAGGGGATTCACCCCTCCACTTT
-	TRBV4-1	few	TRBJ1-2	CASSQDGGPRGGYTF	TGCGCCAGCAGCCAAGATGGGGGGCCCCGGGGTGGCTACACCTTC
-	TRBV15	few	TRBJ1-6	CATSRDLGDSKNSPLHF	TGTGCCACCAGCAGAGATTTAGGTGACAGTAAGAATTCACCCCTCCACTTT
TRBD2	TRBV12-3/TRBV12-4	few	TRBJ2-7	CASSFFRGGEQYF	TGTGCCAGCAGTTTTTTTCGGGGGGGCGAGCAGTACTTC
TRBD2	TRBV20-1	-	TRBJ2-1	CSASGLAGDDEQFF	TGCAGTGCTTCTGGACTAGCGGGAGATGATGAGCAGTTCTTC